Presented here are 8 T cell receptor beta chains from one specimen sequenced in a study of blood T cells in healthy people across ages (dated by TCRdb to 2013 to 2016). Libraries were made using 5' RACE. Sequencing instrument: Illumina HiSeq 2500. A second roughly 7 to 11 cycle PCR used a sample-barcoded 5' primer and a J-beta primer mix. TCRdb trimmed the raw reads at Q25, called clones with MiXCR and kept productive beta chains. All rows with the same CDR3 protein become a single entry with the most common DNA and genes. In all, the sample holds 1.4 million to 1.5 million distinct CDR3 sequences, and about 43% of those were seen once. The ten largest clones add up to 7.9% of the sample. The sample consisted of blood. Source of these receptors: a woman between 18 and 29 years old in good health.

J is TRBJ1-6 and V is TRBV10-3, with 10 bases that match TRBD1. Per germline, CDR1 ENHRY and CDR2 SYGVKD. V gave up 0 bases and J gave up 9 bases; unmatched junction bases: 2. The CDR3 runs 15 residues. CDR3: CAISESGQGTSPLHF. The CDR3 nucleotides read TGTGCCATCAGTGAGTCGGGACAGGGGACTTCACCCCTCCACTTT.

The CDR3 nucleotides are TGTGCCTGGAGGCCTGGACAGTACAATGAGCAGTTCTTC. Translated, it gives CAWRPGQYNEQFF. The chain combines TRBV30 with TRBJ2-1, with D maybe TRBD1 (6 bases). This CDR3 has 13 residues. The ends were cut back, 3 bases at V and 4 bases at J, with 10 bases in the middle. Germline V lookup: CDR1 GTSNPN, CDR2 SVGIG (reference sequence). Full variable domain (outside the CDR3, taken from reference TRBV30 and TRBJ2-1): SQTIHQWPATLVQPVGSPLSLECTVEGTSNPNLYWYRQAAGRGLQLLFYSVGIGQISSEVPQNLSASRPQDRQFILSSKKLLLSDSGFYLCAWRPGQYNEQFFGPGTRLTVL.

This clonotype was detected a few times. The gene calls are TRBV20-1 and TRBJ2-3; no definite D call. With 3 bases removed from V and 0 bases from J, the gap between germline ends came to 13 bases. Germline V gene sequence: CDR1 DFQATT, CDR2 SNEGSKA (reference sequence). This CDR3 is built from 15 residues. The CDR3 reads CSASGVGTSTDTQYF. In DNA, the CDR3 is TGCAGTGCTAGTGGAGTGGGAACTAGCACAGATACGCAGTATTTT.

V and J are TRBV5-4 and TRBJ2-7; TRBD2 aligns across 9 bases. After removal of 4 bases from V and 6 bases from J, the junction contained 11 bases not matched to a gene. This CDR3 has 15 residues. Germline assignment: CDR1 SGHNT and CDR2 YYREEE (reference sequence). The CDR3 reads CASSEVGLAKGEQYF. CDR3 in DNA: TGTGCCAGCAGCGAGGTGGGACTAGCTAAAGGCGAGCAGTACTTC.

The chain carries TRBV2 and TRBJ1-5; D is unclear. Germline assignment: CDR1 SNHLY and CDR2 FYNNEI. The ends were cut back, 0 bases at V and 1 base at J, with 10 bases in the middle. The CDR3 is made up of 16 amino acids. CDR3 sequence reads: CASSEAPEISNQPQHF. The CDR3 region has the DNA TGTGCCAGCAGTGAAGCGCCGGAAATAAGCAATCAGCCCCAGCATTTT.

The rearrangement links TRBV14 to TRBJ2-4; 7 bases agree with TRBD1. Germline loops: CDR1 SGHDN, CDR2 FVKESK. V lost 4 bases and J lost 13; bases outside the gene matches: 13. This CDR3 contains 14 residues. This chain's CDR3 is CASSRPQGEREQYF. In DNA form, the CDR3 reads TGTGCCAGCAGCCGTCCCCAGGGGGAAAGGGAGCAGTACTTC.

The CDR3 region is CASSEEDGYTQYF. In DNA, the CDR3 is TGTGCCAGCAGTGAAGAGGACGGTTATACGCAGTATTTT. The V gene is TRBV6-1, the J gene TRBJ2-3; D gene uncertain. This CDR3 is built from 13 residues. V was shortened by 1 base and J by 7 bases, with 9 bases between the two germline ends. Germline loops: CDR1 MNHNS, CDR2 SASEGT.

This clonotype was recorded at least ten times. The chain couples TRBV20-1 to TRBJ2-7, with 7 nucleotides matching TRBD2. There are 12 residues in the CDR3. The J segment lost 6 bases and the V segment lost 5 bases, leaving 7 bases of the junction unmatched. CDR1 is DFQATT, CDR2 SNEGSKA, per germline (reference sequence). In DNA form, the CDR3 reads TGCAGTGCTGGGGGAGGGGTTGCCGAGCAGTACTTC. Translating gives CSAGGGVAEQYF.